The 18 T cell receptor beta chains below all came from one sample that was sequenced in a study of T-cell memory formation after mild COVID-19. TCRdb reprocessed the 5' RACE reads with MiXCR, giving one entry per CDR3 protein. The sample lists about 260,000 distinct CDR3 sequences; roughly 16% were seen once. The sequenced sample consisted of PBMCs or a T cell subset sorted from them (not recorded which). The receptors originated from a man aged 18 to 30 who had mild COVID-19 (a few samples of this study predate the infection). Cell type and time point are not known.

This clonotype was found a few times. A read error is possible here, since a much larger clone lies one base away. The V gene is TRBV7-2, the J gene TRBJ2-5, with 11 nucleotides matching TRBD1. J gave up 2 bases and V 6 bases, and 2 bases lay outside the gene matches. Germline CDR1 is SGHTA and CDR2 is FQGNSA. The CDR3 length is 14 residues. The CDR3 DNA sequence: TGTGCCAGCAGACGGGACAGGGGGCAAGAGACCCAGTACTTC. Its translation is CASRRDRGQETQYF.

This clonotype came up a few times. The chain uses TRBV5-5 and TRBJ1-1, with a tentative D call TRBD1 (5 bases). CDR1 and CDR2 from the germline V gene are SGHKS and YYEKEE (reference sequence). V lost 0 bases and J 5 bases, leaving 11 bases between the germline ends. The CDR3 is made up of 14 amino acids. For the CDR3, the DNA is TGTGCCAGCAGCTTGGGCGGGGCGTGGACTGAAGCTTTCTTT. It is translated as CASSLGGAWTEAFF. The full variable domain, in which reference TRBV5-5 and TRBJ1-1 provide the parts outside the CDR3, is DAGVTQSPTHLIKTRGQQVTLRCSPISGHKSVSWYQQVLGQGPQFIFQYYEKEERGRGNFPDRFSARQFPNYSSELNVNALLLGDSALYLCASSLGGAWTEAFFGQGTRLTVV.

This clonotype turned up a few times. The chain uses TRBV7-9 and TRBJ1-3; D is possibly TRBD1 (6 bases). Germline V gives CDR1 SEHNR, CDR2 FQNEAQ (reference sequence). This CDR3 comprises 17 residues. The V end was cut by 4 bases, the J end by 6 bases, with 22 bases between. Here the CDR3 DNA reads TGTGCCAGCAGCTGGGAAACAGGGAAAACGACCGAAAACACCATATATTTT. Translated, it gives CASSWETGKTTENTIYF.

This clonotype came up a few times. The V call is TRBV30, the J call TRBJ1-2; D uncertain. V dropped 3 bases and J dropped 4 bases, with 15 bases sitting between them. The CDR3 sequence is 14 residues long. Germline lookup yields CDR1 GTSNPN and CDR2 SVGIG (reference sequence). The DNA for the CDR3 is TGTGCCTGGAGCCAAGCTGCCGGCGCCTATGGCTACACCTTC. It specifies CAWSQAAGAYGYTF.

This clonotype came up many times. As DNA, the CDR3 is TGCAGCGCTGACCCCCAACAGGGGGCGGGCTACACCTTC. Its translation: CSADPQQGAGYTF. J is TRBJ1-2 and V is TRBV29-1; 9 bases match TRBD1. Germline assignment: CDR1 SQVTM and CDR2 ANQGSEA. CDR3 length equals 13 residues. J gave up 8 bases and V 7 bases, and 11 bases lay outside the gene matches.

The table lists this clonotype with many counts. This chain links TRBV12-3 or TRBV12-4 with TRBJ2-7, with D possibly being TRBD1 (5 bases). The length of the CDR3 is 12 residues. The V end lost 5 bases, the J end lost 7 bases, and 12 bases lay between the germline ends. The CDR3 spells CASSRPPGEQYF. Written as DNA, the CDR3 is TGTGCCAGCAGTAGACCTCCAGGGGAGCAGTACTTC.

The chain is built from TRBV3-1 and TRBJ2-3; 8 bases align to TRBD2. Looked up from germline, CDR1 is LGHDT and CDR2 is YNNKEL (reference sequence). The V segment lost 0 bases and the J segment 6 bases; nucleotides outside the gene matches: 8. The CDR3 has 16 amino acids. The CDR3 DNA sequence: TGTGCCAGCAGCCAAGAAACGGGGGGGACCCGGGATACGCAGTATTTT. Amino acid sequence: CASSQETGGTRDTQYF.

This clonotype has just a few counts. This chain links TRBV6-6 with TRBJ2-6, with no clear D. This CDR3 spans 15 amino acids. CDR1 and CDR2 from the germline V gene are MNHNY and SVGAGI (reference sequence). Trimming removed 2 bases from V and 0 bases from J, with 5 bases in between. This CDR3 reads CASSYGLSGANVLTF. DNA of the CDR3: TGTGCCAGCAGTTACGGCCTCTCTGGGGCCAACGTCCTGACTTTC.

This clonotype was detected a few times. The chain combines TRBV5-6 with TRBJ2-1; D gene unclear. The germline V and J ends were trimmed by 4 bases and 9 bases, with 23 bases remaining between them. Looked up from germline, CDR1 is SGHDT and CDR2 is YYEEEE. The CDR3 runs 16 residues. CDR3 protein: CASSPLGRTRISEQFF. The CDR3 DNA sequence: TGTGCCAGCAGCCCCCTTGGCAGGACCCGAATAAGTGAGCAGTTCTTC.

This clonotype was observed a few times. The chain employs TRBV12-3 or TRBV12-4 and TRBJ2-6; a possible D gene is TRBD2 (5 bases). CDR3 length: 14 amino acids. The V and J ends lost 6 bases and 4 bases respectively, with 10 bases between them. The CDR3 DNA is TGTGCCAGCAGCGGGGTGCCCGGGGCCAACGTCCTGACTTTC. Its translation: CASSGVPGANVLTF.

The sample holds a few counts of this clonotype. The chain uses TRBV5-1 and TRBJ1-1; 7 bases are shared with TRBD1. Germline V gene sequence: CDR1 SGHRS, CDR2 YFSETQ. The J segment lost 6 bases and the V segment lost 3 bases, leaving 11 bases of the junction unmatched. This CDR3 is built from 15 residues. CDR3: CASSWSRGAVSEAFF. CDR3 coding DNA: TGCGCCAGCAGCTGGAGCAGGGGGGCAGTTTCTGAAGCTTTCTTT.

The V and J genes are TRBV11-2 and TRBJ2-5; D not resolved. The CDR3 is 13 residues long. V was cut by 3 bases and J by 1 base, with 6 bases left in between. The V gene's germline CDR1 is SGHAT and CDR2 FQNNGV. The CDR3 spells CASSFRAQETQYF. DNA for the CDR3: TGTGCCAGCAGCTTCCGGGCCCAAGAGACCCAGTACTTC.

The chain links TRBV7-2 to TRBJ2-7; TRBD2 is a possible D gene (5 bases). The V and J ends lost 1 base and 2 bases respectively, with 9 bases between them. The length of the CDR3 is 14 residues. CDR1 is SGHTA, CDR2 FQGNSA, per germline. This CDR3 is CASSLGTYTYEQYF. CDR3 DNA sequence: TGTGCCAGCAGCTTAGGGACTTATACCTACGAGCAGTACTTC.

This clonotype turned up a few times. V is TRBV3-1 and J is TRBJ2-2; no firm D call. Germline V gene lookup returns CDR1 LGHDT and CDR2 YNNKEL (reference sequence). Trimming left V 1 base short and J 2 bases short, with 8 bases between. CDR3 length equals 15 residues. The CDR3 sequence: CASSQVRANTGELFF. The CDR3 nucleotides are TGTGCCAGCAGCCAAGTAAGGGCAAACACCGGGGAGCTGTTTTTT.

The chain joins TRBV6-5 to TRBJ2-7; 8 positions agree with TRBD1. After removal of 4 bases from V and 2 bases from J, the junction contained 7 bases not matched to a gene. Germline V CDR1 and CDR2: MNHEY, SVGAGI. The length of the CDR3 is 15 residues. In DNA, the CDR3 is TGTGCCAGCAGTTCCATTGACAGGGGTACCTACGAGCAGTACTTC. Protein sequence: CASSSIDRGTYEQYF.

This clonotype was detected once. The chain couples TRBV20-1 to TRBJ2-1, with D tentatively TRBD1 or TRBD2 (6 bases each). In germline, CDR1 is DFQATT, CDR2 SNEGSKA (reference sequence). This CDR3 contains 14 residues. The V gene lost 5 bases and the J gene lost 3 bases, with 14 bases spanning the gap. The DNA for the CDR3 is TGCAGTGCTCGACGACTAGGGGGCTACAATGAGCAGTTCTTC. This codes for CSARRLGGYNEQFF.

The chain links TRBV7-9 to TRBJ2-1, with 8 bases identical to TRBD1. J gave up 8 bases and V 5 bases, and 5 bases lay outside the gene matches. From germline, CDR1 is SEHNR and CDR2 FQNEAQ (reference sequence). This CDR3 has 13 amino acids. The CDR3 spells CASSPDRVDEQFF. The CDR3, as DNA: TGTGCCAGCAGCCCGGACAGGGTAGATGAGCAGTTCTTC.

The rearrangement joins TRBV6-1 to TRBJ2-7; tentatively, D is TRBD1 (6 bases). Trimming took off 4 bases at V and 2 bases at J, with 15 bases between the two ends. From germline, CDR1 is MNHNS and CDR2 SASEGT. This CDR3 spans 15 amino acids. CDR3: CASSGAGTTAYEQYV. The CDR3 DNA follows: TGTGCCAGCAGTGGCGCCGGGACAACTGCCTACGAGCAGTACGTC.